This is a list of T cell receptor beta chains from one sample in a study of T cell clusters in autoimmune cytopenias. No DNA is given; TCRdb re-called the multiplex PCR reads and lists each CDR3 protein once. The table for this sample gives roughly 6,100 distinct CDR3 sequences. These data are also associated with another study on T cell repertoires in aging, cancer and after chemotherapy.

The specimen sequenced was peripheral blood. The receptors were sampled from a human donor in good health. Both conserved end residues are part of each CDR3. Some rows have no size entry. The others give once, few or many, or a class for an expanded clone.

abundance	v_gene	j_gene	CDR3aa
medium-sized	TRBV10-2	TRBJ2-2	CATRLAGATGELFF
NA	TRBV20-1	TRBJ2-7	CSASHGQRRYEQYF
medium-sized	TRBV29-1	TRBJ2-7	CSVHFRGLAGNSYEQYF
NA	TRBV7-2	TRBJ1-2	CASSLDFGTDYGYTF
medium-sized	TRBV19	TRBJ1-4	CASSIGETNEKLFF
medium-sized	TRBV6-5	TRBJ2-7	CASSYSTGPYEQYF
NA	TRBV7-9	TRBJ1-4	CACGKQGLEEKLFF
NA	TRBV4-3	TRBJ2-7	CASSPGPAYEQYF
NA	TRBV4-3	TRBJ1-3	CASSQAGGFSGNTIYF
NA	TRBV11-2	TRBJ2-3	CASSRQGVSTDTQYF
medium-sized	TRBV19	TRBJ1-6	CASSMERRVRSPLHF
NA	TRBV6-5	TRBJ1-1	CAIRAIAGTLNTEAFF
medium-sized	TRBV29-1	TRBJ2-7	CSVESGGNYEQYF
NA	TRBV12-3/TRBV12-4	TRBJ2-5	CASSQLAEETQYF
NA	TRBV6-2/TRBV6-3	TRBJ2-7	CASSSLGNEQYF
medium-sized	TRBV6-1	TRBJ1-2	CASSDRGYGYTF
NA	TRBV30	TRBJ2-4	CAWSVGLAGEQYF
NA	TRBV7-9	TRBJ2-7	CASSLEARGGYEQYF
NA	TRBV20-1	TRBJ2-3	CSGGVSTDTQYF
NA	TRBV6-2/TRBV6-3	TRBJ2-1	CASAGERGNYNEQFF
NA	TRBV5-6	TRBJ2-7	CASSPGTGGSYEQYF
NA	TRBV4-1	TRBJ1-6	CASSGTGSYNSPLHF
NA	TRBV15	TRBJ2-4	CATSSTGGGRKNIQYF
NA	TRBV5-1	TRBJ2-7	CASSLTFSLSYEQYF
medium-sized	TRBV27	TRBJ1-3	CASSYQGGNTIYF
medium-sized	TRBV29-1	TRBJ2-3	CSSGGRGGSSGTQYF
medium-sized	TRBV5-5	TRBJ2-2	CASETTGTVLTGELFF
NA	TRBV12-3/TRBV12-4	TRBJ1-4	CASSLMTGGAEKLFF
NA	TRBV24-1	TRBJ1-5	CATRGQGNQPQHF
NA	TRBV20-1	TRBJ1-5	CSGGGQGDQPQHF
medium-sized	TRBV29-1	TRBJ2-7	CSVEGPNPHYEQYF
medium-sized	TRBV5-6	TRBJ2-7	CASSLVPGRTYEQYF
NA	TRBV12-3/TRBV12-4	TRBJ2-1	CASSLGTSGGQFF
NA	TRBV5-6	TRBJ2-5	CASSFKRGQGAETQYF
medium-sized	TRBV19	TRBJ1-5	CASSINQGNQPQHF
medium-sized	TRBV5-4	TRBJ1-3	CASSLGRRTNTIYF
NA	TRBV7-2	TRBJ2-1	CASSLDWDRAGSEQFF
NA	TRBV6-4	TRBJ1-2	CASSPFGGAASGYTF
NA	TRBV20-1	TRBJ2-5	CSASKPGQQETQYF
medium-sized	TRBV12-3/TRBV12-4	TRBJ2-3	CASSSSSGVYATDTQYF
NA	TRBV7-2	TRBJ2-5	CASSLELLQETQYF
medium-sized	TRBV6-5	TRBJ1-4	CASSYSSGQLEKLFF
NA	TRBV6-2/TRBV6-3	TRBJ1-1	CASRTGAKVTFF
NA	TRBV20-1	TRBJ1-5	CSASQGLSNQPQHF